This T cell receptor (beta chain) came from a study of early T cells in non-severe SARS-CoV-2 infection. Study context: Sequencing used unsorted whole-blood bulk RNA, so chains lack pairing. Whole-study findings and limits: The matching step, a VDJdb search, favored anti-spike CD8 responses and missed private and CD4 specificities.

The V gene lost 3 bases and the J gene lost 3 bases, with 14 bases spanning the gap. This CDR3 is 15 amino acids long. Germline V gives CDR1 SGDLS, CDR2 YYNGEE. Researchers attached unique molecular identifiers to individual cDNA molecules. Using its own MiXCR run on the 5' RACE reads, TCRdb lists one record per CDR3 protein. Altogether fewer than 110,000 distinct CDR3 sequences are present, 11% being singletons, with the ten largest covering 6.5% to 8%. This clonotype was detected a few times. The target antigen is unknown. The TCR sequence derives from an adult who was a healthcare worker with PCR-confirmed SARS-CoV-2 infection or an uninfected control (not recorded which). Sequencing was performed on whole blood. The V and J genes are TRBV9 and TRBJ2-3; D is perhaps TRBD2 (5 bases). CDR3 region: CASSDRGLVTDTQYF. CDR3 in DNA: TGTGCCAGCAGCGACAGAGGGCTAGTGACAGATACGCAGTATTTT.